Listed here are 12 T cell receptor beta chains from one sample, sequenced in a study of response to subunit inactivated influenza vaccine. TCRdb independently ran MiXCR on the RT-PCR reads; one entry per CDR3 protein. The sample lists approximately 530,000 distinct CDR3 sequences, 6.5% to 8% occurring once. Sequenced here: PBMCs from blood, sampled about 24 months after vaccination. These receptors came from a man in his fifties or sixties who received an inactivated influenza vaccine.

The chain uses TRBV20-1 and TRBJ1-4; unclear D gene. The CDR3 is made up of 14 amino acids. Trimming left V 3 bases short and J 3 bases short, with 11 bases between. The germline V gene has CDR1 DFQATT and CDR2 SNEGSKA (reference sequence). The CDR3 region is CSASLDGSNEKLFF. DNA of the CDR3: TGCAGTGCTAGTCTTGACGGATCTAATGAAAAACTGTTTTTT.

Only a few counts were recorded for this clonotype. This chain connects TRBV11-2 to TRBJ1-1; D may be TRBD1 (5 bases). The CDR3 length is 14 residues. Trimming took 3 bases from V and 0 from J, leaving 8 bases between them. Germline CDR1 SGHAT, CDR2 FQNNGV. The CDR3 DNA is TGTGCCAGCAGCTTTCCAGGGATGAACACTGAAGCTTTCTTT. Residues: CASSFPGMNTEAFF.

A few counts support this clonotype. This chain joins TRBV5-5 and TRBJ1-1; TRBD1 agrees at 8 bases. CDR3 size: 13 residues. Germline loops: CDR1 SGHKS, CDR2 YYEKEE (reference sequence). V shed 6 bases, J shed 3 bases, and the junction held 4 bases outside the gene matches. The CDR3: CASTSDRDTEAFF. CDR3 sequence (DNA): TGTGCCAGCACCTCGGACAGGGACACTGAAGCTTTCTTT.

The CDR3 sequence: CASSVYGEQYF. CDR3 sequence (DNA): TGTGCCAGCAGTGTTTATGGCGAGCAGTACTTC. The genes are TRBV25-1 and TRBJ2-7; D call uncertain. V lost 4 bases to trimming and J lost 6 bases, with 7 bases between them. This CDR3 contains 11 residues. Germline CDR1 MGHDK, CDR2 SYGVNS.

This clonotype showed up many times. The chain links TRBV12-3 or TRBV12-4 to TRBJ1-4; 12 nucleotides align to TRBD1. Germline trimming cut 6 bases from V and 10 bases from J; bases unmatched to any gene: 9. The CDR3 is made up of 15 amino acids. This CDR3 reads CASSRRGTGGAKLFF. CDR3 DNA: TGTGCCAGCAGCCGACGAGGGACAGGGGGCGCAAAACTGTTTTTT.

In its sample, this clonotype was seen many times. Relative to the germline gene, one junction end is altered; a read error may explain this. V usage is TRBV5-1 and J usage is TRBJ2-2, with no clear D. CDR1 is SGHRS and CDR2 is YFSETQ in the germline V gene. The CDR3 is made up of 13 amino acids. CDR3 sequence (DNA): TGTGCCAGCAGTCCCGGGAACACCGGGGAGCTGTTTTTT. Protein: CASSPGNTGELFF.

This clonotype was observed once. This sequence joins TRBV12-3 or TRBV12-4 and TRBJ2-5; D call uncertain. The CDR3 has 14 amino acids. The ends were cut back, 3 bases at V and 5 bases at J, with 13 bases in the middle. This chain's CDR3 is CASSFDVVRETQYF. Here the CDR3 DNA reads TGTGCCAGCAGTTTCGATGTGGTTCGGGAGACCCAGTACTTC.

DNA for the CDR3: TGTGCCAGCAGTATCGACGCTAACAATGAGCAGTTCTTC. Its protein product is CASSIDANNEQFF. The rearrangement uses TRBV27 and TRBJ2-1; no firm D call. The CDR3 is 13 residues long. Deletions cut 5 bases from V and 5 bases from J, with 10 bases between. Germline V gene data show CDR1 as MNHEY and CDR2 as SMNVEV (reference sequence).

This clonotype was observed a few times. V is TRBV10-3 and J is TRBJ2-5; D unclear. Trimming pared 6 bases from V and 4 bases from J, leaving 12 bases between. Germline CDR1 is ENHRY and CDR2 is SYGVKD. The CDR3 has 13 amino acids. CDR3 sequence reads: CAISLDMGETQYF. The DNA of the CDR3 is TGTGCCATCAGCCTTGACATGGGAGAGACCCAGTACTTC.

The rearrangement joins TRBV4-1 to TRBJ2-3; tentative D call: TRBD2 (6 bases). Germline loops: CDR1 MGHRA, CDR2 YSYEKL. V lost 1 base to trimming and J lost 2 bases, with 16 bases between them. The CDR3 is made up of 17 amino acids. For the CDR3, the DNA is TGCGCCAGCAGCCAAGGATTTGGTCTAGCGCTCACAGATACGCAGTATTTT. Its protein is CASSQGFGLALTDTQYF.

The rearrangement joins TRBV25-1 to TRBJ1-1; D not certain. The CDR3 consists of 13 residues. The germline CDR1 and CDR2 sequences are MGHDK and SYGVNS. V was trimmed by 4 bases and J by 3 bases, leaving 9 bases between them. DNA for the CDR3: TGTGCCAGCAGTGTAGGTTCCCACACTGAAGCTTTCTTT. It translates to CASSVGSHTEAFF.

V gene TRBV7-9 combines with J gene TRBJ2-3; 8 positions agree with TRBD2. Germline loops: CDR1 SEHNR, CDR2 FQNEAQ (reference sequence). The V and J ends lost 5 bases and 2 bases, in that order; junction bases with no gene match: 9. CDR3 length: 16 residues. CDR3 residues: CASSNWISGNTDTQYF. The CDR3 DNA reads TGTGCCAGCAGCAACTGGATTAGCGGGAACACAGATACGCAGTATTTT.